Listed here is a single T cell receptor beta chain. CDR1 is MGHRA and CDR2 is YSYEKL in the germline V gene. This CDR3 has 16 residues. With 0 bases removed from V and 1 base from J, the gap between germline ends came to 9 bases. Assay execution took place at the deep level. TCRdb keeps only in-frame clones here, not all; method: immunoSEQ multiplex PCR. The sample shows approximately 2.5 million clones, more than 85% of them seen only once. This record comes from a study of shared clonotypes between healthy human individuals. The TCR originated in a man aged 18 to 29 in good health. Some clones in this sample may be carry-over from other donors' samples. The rearrangement joins TRBV4-1 to TRBJ2-2; D is undetermined. Sample: naive CD4+ T cells from PBMCs. The subset was: CD45RA+ positively selected. The CDR3: CASSQEVAGNTGELFF. The CDR3 DNA follows: TGCGCCAGCAGCCAAGAGGTGGCAGGGAACACCGGGGAGCTGTTTTTT.